Reported below is one T cell receptor beta chain. The antigen remains undetermined. This record comes from a study of OX40 agonist ivuxolimab in advanced cancers. Turning to the study itself: Patient treatment consisted of intravenous ivuxolimab administration every 2 weeks at 0.01 to 10 mg/kg. Three dose-escalation patients had partial responses: one with hepatocellular carcinoma and two with cutaneous melanoma. Notes on the study in general: With doses of 0.1 to 3.0 mg/kg, CD4+ and CD8+ blood T cells had undergone clonal expansion by week 6.

Clones were read by immunoSEQ multiplex PCR, and TCRdb kept only the in-frame ones, dropping some. This sample has approximately 77,000 clones, with 91% found just once. The CDR3 consists of 17 residues. V was clipped by 0 bases and J by 0 bases, with 9 bases between them. Germline-derived CDR1 and CDR2 are ENHRY and SYGVKD. The J gene is TRBJ1-6, the V gene TRBV10-3, with D possibly TRBD1 on 5 matching bases. This TCR was sampled from an adult with an advanced solid tumor such as melanoma, head and neck, liver or kidney cancer. Sample: CD4+ or CD8+ T cells sorted from blood, taken in a trial of the OX40 agonist ivuxolimab. Written as DNA, the CDR3 is TGTGCCATCAGTGAGTCGGGGCTGAGCTCCTATAATTCACCCCTCCACTTT. Its translation is CAISESGLSSYNSPLHF.